Below, 25 T cell receptor beta chains from the same sample are listed, as sequenced in a study of cytomegalovirus exposure and HLA in healthy donors. The study ran its PCR with 60 Vbeta and 13 Jbeta primers. Clones were read by immunoSEQ multiplex PCR, and TCRdb kept only the in-frame ones, dropping some. The data show 130,000 or so clones, with roughly 75% seen just once and 3.3% held by the top ten. Specimen: PBMCs. These receptors originate from a man in his forties in good health and CMV-seronegative.

The chain combines TRBV7-2 with TRBJ1-2, with D tentatively TRBD1 (5 bases). In germline, CDR1 is SGHTA, CDR2 FQGNSA. Trimming stripped 2 bases from V and 0 bases from J, with 7 bases between. The CDR3 extends over 14 amino acids. CDR3 sequence (DNA): TGTGCCAGCAGCTTACTAGGGGCTAACTATGGCTACACCTTC. It specifies CASSLLGANYGYTF.

The J gene is TRBJ2-3, the V gene TRBV9, with 10 bases that match TRBD1. V lost 4 bases, J lost 4 bases, and 9 bases stayed unmatched. In germline, CDR1 is SGDLS, CDR2 YYNGEE. CDR3 size: 16 residues. CDR3 in DNA: TGTGCCAGCAGCAGGGGGGACAGGGGTGGAGCAGATACGCAGTATTTT. Residues: CASSRGDRGGADTQYF. The full variable domain, completed using reference TRBV9 and TRBJ2-3, is DSGVTQTPKHLITATGQRVTLRCSPRSGDLSVYWYQQSLDQGLQFLIQYYNGEERAKGNILERFSAQQFPDLHSELNLSSLELGDSALYFCASSRGDRGGADTQYFGPGTRLTVL.

J is TRBJ1-6 and V is TRBV28; TRBD1 might be the D (6 bases). Trimming left V 5 bases short and J 6 bases short, with 20 bases between. The CDR3 is 17 residues long. The germline CDR1 and CDR2 sequences are MDHEN and SYDVKM. CDR3: CASSPLRLSGVNSPLHF. The CDR3 coding sequence is TGTGCCAGCAGTCCCCTCCGGTTGTCAGGGGTTAATTCACCCCTCCACTTT.

The J gene is TRBJ2-1, the V gene TRBV11-2, with 10 bases lining up with TRBD1. J was trimmed by 7 bases and V by 1 base; bases with no gene match: 4. Germline-derived CDR1 and CDR2 are SGHAT and FQNNGV. The CDR3 runs 15 residues. The CDR3 loop reads CASSLVPGQGNEQFF. Here the CDR3 DNA reads TGTGCCAGCAGCTTAGTCCCGGGACAGGGGAATGAGCAGTTCTTC.

This clone appeared once. The V and J genes are TRBV27 and TRBJ2-1, with D maybe TRBD1 (5 bases). The V gene's germline CDR1 is MNHEY and CDR2 SMNVEV (reference sequence). Trimming took 6 bases from V and 6 from J, leaving 12 bases between them. The CDR3 sequence is 13 residues long. The CDR3 reads CASRQTVGNEQFF. The DNA for the CDR3 is TGTGCCAGCAGGCAGACAGTGGGCAATGAGCAGTTCTTC.

The genes are TRBV25-1 and TRBJ1-1; 7 bases line up with TRBD1. Germline V gene sequence: CDR1 MGHDK, CDR2 SYGVNS. The CDR3 has 14 residues. The J segment lost 1 base and the V segment lost 8 bases, leaving 7 bases of the junction unmatched. For the CDR3, the DNA is TGTGCCAGCGCCCTGACAGGGTGGAACACTGAAGCTTTCTTT. Translating it yields CASALTGWNTEAFF.

V and J are TRBV18 and TRBJ2-7, with 7 bases fitting TRBD2. The CDR3 loop spans 15 amino acids. J gave up 3 bases and V 3 bases, and 8 bases lay outside the gene matches. The V gene's germline CDR1 is KGHSH and CDR2 LQKENI. The CDR3 here is CASSPGGAGYYEQYF. DNA of the CDR3: TGTGCCAGCTCACCGGGAGGGGCCGGCTACTACGAGCAGTACTTC. Full variable domain (missing parts from reference TRBV18 and TRBJ2-7): NAGVMQNPRHLVRRRGQEARLRCSPMKGHSHVYWYRQLPEEGLKFMVYLQKENIIDESGMPKERFSAEFPKEGPSILRIQQVVRGDSAAYFCASSPGGAGYYEQYFGPGTRLTVT.

The CDR3 DNA follows: TGTGCCAGCAGCCAGCAACCGGGACAGGGAACCTCCTATAATTCACCCCTCCACTTT. Amino acids: CASSQQPGQGTSYNSPLHF. This chain uses TRBV4-2 with TRBJ1-6, with 9 bases matching TRBD1. The V gene end was trimmed by 3 bases and the J gene end by 0 bases; junction bases not matched to a gene: 9. The CDR3 contains 19 residues. Germline V CDR1 and CDR2: LGHNA, YNFKEQ.

Concerning this clone: The sample holds other DNA sequences that translate to the same CDR3. CDR3 protein: CASSSGTGNTEAFF. CDR3 sequence (DNA): TGCGCCAGCAGCTCCGGGACAGGGAACACTGAAGCTTTCTTT. The V gene is TRBV5-1, the J gene TRBJ1-1; 8 bases are shared with TRBD1. V was clipped by 3 bases and J by 1 base; unmatched bases: 2. CDR1 is SGHRS and CDR2 is YFSETQ in the germline V gene. The CDR3 consists of 14 residues. The full variable domain, its missing parts supplied by reference TRBV5-1 and TRBJ1-1, is KAGVTQTPRYLIKTRGQQVTLSCSPISGHRSVSWYQQTPGQGLQFLFEYFSETQRNKGNFPGRFSGRQFSNSRSEMNVSTLELGDSALYLCASSSGTGNTEAFFGQGTRLTVV.

This chain connects TRBV7-6 to TRBJ2-1; D perhaps matches TRBD1 (7 bases). Looked up from germline, CDR1 is SGHVS and CDR2 is FNYEAQ. The CDR3 is 15 amino acids. V lost 2 bases, J lost 8 bases, and 16 bases lay in between. CDR3 nucleotide sequence: TGTGCCAGCAGCTTACCGGCAGGGGGGAACGATGAGCAGTTCTTC. Translating gives CASSLPAGGNDEQFF.

The chain is built from TRBV9 and TRBJ2-3, with a tentative D call TRBD2 (7 bases). V was trimmed by 3 bases and J by 3 bases, leaving 14 bases between them. The CDR3 has 15 amino acids. Germline-derived CDR1 and CDR2 are SGDLS and YYNGEE. For the CDR3, the DNA is TGTGCCAGCAGCGAGGGAGGGGGGAGTACAGATACGCAGTATTTT. Its protein product is CASSEGGGSTDTQYF.

J is TRBJ2-2 and V is TRBV7-2, with 7 nucleotides matching TRBD1. Trimming took 5 bases from V and 3 from J; bases not matched to a gene: 3. The CDR3 is 14 amino acids. Germline CDR1 SGHTA, CDR2 FQGNSA. CDR3 bases: TGTGCCAGCAGCCCCGACAGGGACACCGGGGAGCTGTTTTTT. This encodes CASSPDRDTGELFF.

The chain carries TRBV27 and TRBJ2-5; D not resolved. This CDR3 spans 13 amino acids. Germline V gives CDR1 MNHEY, CDR2 SMNVEV (reference sequence). The V and J ends lost 3 bases and 5 bases respectively, with 10 bases between them. CDR3 sequence reads: CASSFVTGETQYF. In nucleotides, the CDR3 is TGTGCCAGCAGTTTTGTAACCGGGGAGACCCAGTACTTC.

The CDR3 sequence: CASTQGRDTEAFF. The CDR3 DNA reads TGTGCCAGTACGCAGGGTAGGGACACTGAAGCTTTCTTT. The chain links TRBV19 to TRBJ1-1, with D possibly matching TRBD1 (5 bases). The V gene lost 7 bases and the J gene lost 3 bases, with 12 bases spanning the gap. The CDR3 length is 13 residues. CDR1 is LNHDA and CDR2 is SQIVND in the germline V gene (reference sequence).

In regard to this clone: At the DNA level, this CDR3 is encoded by other sequences in the same sample as well. This chain links TRBV20-1 with TRBJ2-7; maybe TRBD1 (5 bases). The V end lost 2 bases, the J end lost 4 bases, and 6 bases lay between the germline ends. Germline V lookup: CDR1 DFQATT, CDR2 SNEGSKA (reference sequence). This CDR3 contains 11 residues. DNA of the CDR3: TGCAGTGCTAGACAGGGTTACGAGCAGTACTTC. Translation gives CSARQGYEQYF.

CDR3 loop: CASSFSEDRNTEAFF. The DNA for the CDR3 is TGTGCCAGCAGTTTTTCCGAGGACAGAAACACTGAAGCTTTCTTT. V usage is TRBV27 and J usage is TRBJ1-1; possible D gene TRBD1, 6 bases. CDR3 size: 15 residues. Germline loops: CDR1 MNHEY, CDR2 SMNVEV (reference sequence). V lost 3 bases and J 2 bases, leaving 13 bases between the germline ends.

This chain uses TRBV2 with TRBJ1-6; D is possibly TRBD1 (6 bases). Germline V gene sequence: CDR1 SNHLY, CDR2 FYNNEI. The CDR3 covers 14 residues. V lost 6 bases and J lost 7, with 13 bases in between. The CDR3 here is CASRRTDQNSPLHF. CDR3 bases: TGTGCCAGCAGGAGGACAGATCAAAATTCACCCCTCCACTTT.

There are a few counts of this clone. This chain connects TRBV5-1 to TRBJ1-1; D may be TRBD1 (5 bases). Trimming removed 2 bases from V and 6 bases from J, with 14 bases in between. This CDR3 has 14 residues. Germline V gives CDR1 SGHRS, CDR2 YFSETQ. CDR3 nucleotide sequence: TGCGCCAGCAGCTTAACGACACAAGGGGCTGAAGCTTTCTTT. Protein product: CASSLTTQGAEAFF.

This clone came up a few times. This rearrangement joins TRBV10-3 to TRBJ1-6; D unclear. Germline values: CDR1 ENHRY, CDR2 SYGVKD. Trimming shortened V by 1 base and J by 3 bases, and 16 bases separated the two germline ends. This CDR3 contains 18 residues. Here the CDR3 reads CAISELGHHGVYNSPLHF. CDR3 sequence (DNA): TGTGCCATCAGTGAGTTGGGTCATCACGGAGTCTATAATTCACCCCTCCACTTT.

The V call is TRBV7-9, the J call TRBJ2-3, with TRBD1 identical over 7 bases. Germline loops: CDR1 SEHNR, CDR2 FQNEAQ (reference sequence). The CDR3 covers 15 residues. Trimming took 4 bases from V and 4 from J; bases not matched to a gene: 8. The CDR3 DNA reads TGTGCCAGCAGCTCCCCGACAGGGTTGGCAGATACGCAGTATTTT. It encodes CASSSPTGLADTQYF.

The chain uses TRBV7-9 and TRBJ2-1; weak D call: TRBD2 (6 bases). Germline CDR1 and CDR2: SEHNR and FQNEAQ (reference sequence). The CDR3 runs 14 residues. Trimming took off 11 bases at V and 3 bases at J, with 17 bases between the two ends. This CDR3 reads CAGDFSGLYNEQFF. CDR3 nucleotides: TGTGCCGGGGACTTTAGCGGACTCTACAATGAGCAGTTCTTC.

This chain joins TRBV19 and TRBJ1-1; 7 nucleotides agree with TRBD1. Looked up from germline, CDR1 is LNHDA and CDR2 is SQIVND (reference sequence). With V trimmed by 4 bases and J by 2 bases, 7 bases remained unmatched. The CDR3 extends over 15 amino acids. CDR3 nucleotide sequence: TGTGCCAGTAGTAGGGACGACAGGGACAACACTGAAGCTTTCTTT. Translated: CASSRDDRDNTEAFF.

CDR3 residues: CAIRETGATYGYTF. In DNA form, the CDR3 reads TGTGCCATCAGAGAGACAGGGGCCACCTATGGCTACACCTTC. The genes are TRBV10-3 and TRBJ1-2; 8 bases line up with TRBD1. The junction had 7 bases not matched to a gene; V was cut back by 6 bases and J by 4 bases. Germline V gene lookup returns CDR1 ENHRY and CDR2 SYGVKD. This CDR3 has 14 amino acids.

This clone was recorded once. This chain joins TRBV13 and TRBJ2-1, with D possibly matching TRBD1 (5 bases). The germline V gene has CDR1 PRHDT and CDR2 FYEKMQ (reference sequence). There are 15 residues in the CDR3. The ends were cut back, 5 bases at V and 5 bases at J, with 16 bases in the middle. The CDR3 nucleotides are TGTGCCAGCAGCAACAGGCTAGGGTACGACAATGAGCAGTTCTTC. This codes for CASSNRLGYDNEQFF.

This chain joins TRBV4-2 and TRBJ2-2, with 7 bases that match TRBD2. Germline trimming cut 5 bases from V and 1 base from J; bases unmatched to any gene: 7. The CDR3 loop spans 16 amino acids. The germline gives CDR1 LGHNA, CDR2 YNFKEQ. For the CDR3, the DNA is TGTGCCAGCAGCTTCCGGGGAGGGGAGAACACCGGGGAGCTGTTTTTT. Its protein is CASSFRGGENTGELFF.